A selection of T cell receptor beta chains follows, all from one sample in a study of blood T cell repertoires in COVID-19. The protocol was immunoSEQ multiplex PCR, while the TCRdb copy is restricted to in-frame clones and leaves out a portion. The sample has 95,000 to 120,000 clones, more than 70% seen once; the top ten hold approximately 5%. Material: peripheral blood. The receptors were sampled from a woman in her fifties or sixties with COVID-19, enrolled during active disease. The CDR3 runs from the conserved cysteine through the conserved F or W. A D gene is named only where the DNA matches it firmly. Size is omitted from some rows. Given values are once, few, many or a class for expanded clones.

TRBJ2-5	14	TRBV10-3	NA	NA	CAISEGPRGETQYF	TGTGCCATCAGTGAGGGCCCCAGGGGAGAGACCCAGTACTTC
TRBJ2-7	14	TRBV25-1	TRBD1	NA	CASSDPRGTYEQYF	TGTGCCAGCAGTGACCCCAGGGGGACCTACGAGCAGTACTTC
TRBJ1-2	15	TRBV11-2	NA	NA	CASSLRDGGINGYTF	TGTGCCAGCAGCTTAAGGGACGGGGGGATTAATGGCTACACCTTC
TRBJ2-3	20	TRBV24-1	TRBD2	NA	CATSDSKYDASGGAIDTQYF	TGTGCCACCAGTGACTCCAAATACGACGCTAGCGGGGGGGCAATAGATACGCAGTATTTT
TRBJ2-1	13	TRBV15	NA	NA	CATNRAVYNEQFF	TGTGCCACCAACAGGGCTGTCTACAATGAGCAGTTCTTC
TRBJ2-1	17	TRBV19	TRBD2	NA	CASSTPRASGGYNEQFF	TGTGCCAGTAGTACCCCTCGGGCTAGCGGGGGATACAATGAGCAGTTCTTC
TRBJ2-7	10	TRBV20-1	NA	NA	CSAQWEEQYF	TGCAGTGCTCAATGGGAGGAGCAGTACTTC
TRBJ1-3	17	TRBV3-1/TRBV3-2	NA	NA	CASSHLVPPGSGNTIYF	TGTGCCAGCAGCCACCTGGTTCCACCGGGTTCTGGAAACACCATATATTTT
TRBJ1-1	16	TRBV9	TRBD1	NA	CASSSGDRGRSTEAFF	TGTGCCAGCAGCTCTGGCGACAGGGGGCGGTCAACTGAAGCTTTCTTT
TRBJ1-2	17	TRBV18	NA	NA	CASSPRHLTGLGDGYTF	TGTGCCAGCTCACCGAGACACCTAACAGGGCTAGGCGATGGCTACACCTTC
TRBJ2-3	17	TRBV4-3	NA	NA	CASSQDPRGSSTDTQYF	TGCGCCAGCAGCCAAGATCCCCGGGGGTCTAGCACAGATACGCAGTATTTT
TRBJ2-4	14	TRBV6-4	TRBD1	NA	CASSDGTDKSIQYF	TGTGCCAGCAGTGACGGGACAGACAAGAGCATTCAGTACTTC
TRBJ1-2	13	TRBV14	TRBD1	NA	CASSQDRVYGYTF	TGTGCCAGCAGCCAGGACAGGGTCTATGGCTACACCTTC
TRBJ1-2	13	TRBV30	NA	NA	CAWSLQKDYGYTF	TGTGCCTGGAGTTTACAGAAAGACTATGGCTACACCTTC
TRBJ1-2	13	TRBV9	NA	once	CASSTDRNYGYTF	TGTGCCAGCAGCACCGACAGGAACTATGGCTACACCTTC
TRBJ2-3	15	TRBV2	TRBD2	NA	CASTKLAGGGNTQYF	TGTGCCAGCACCAAACTAGCGGGGGGGGGAAATACGCAGTATTTT
TRBJ2-1	15	TRBV30	TRBD2	NA	CAWSRPSGGYNEQFF	TGTGCCTGGAGTAGGCCTAGCGGGGGGTACAATGAGCAGTTCTTC
TRBJ2-7	13	TRBV27	NA	NA	CASSQGGSYEQYF	TGTGCCAGCAGTCAGGGGGGTTCCTACGAGCAGTACTTC
TRBJ2-7	15	TRBV7-9	NA	NA	CASSSTAAHVYEQYF	TGTGCCAGCAGTAGTACGGCGGCGCACGTCTACGAGCAGTACTTC
TRBJ1-4	14	TRBV18	TRBD1	NA	CASSPQGAGEKLFF	TGTGCCAGCTCACCCCAGGGGGCGGGTGAAAAACTGTTTTTT
TRBJ1-6	15	TRBV6-6	NA	NA	CASSPTGSNNSPLHF	TGTGCCAGCAGCCCTACAGGGTCCAATAATTCACCCCTCCACTTT
TRBJ1-4	15	TRBV5-1	NA	NA	CASSLGLQVNEKLFF	TGCGCCAGCAGCTTGGGCCTACAGGTTAATGAAAAACTGTTTTTT
TRBJ1-4	15	TRBV4-1	NA	NA	CASSQGQATNEKLFF	TGCGCCAGCAGCCAAGGACAGGCAACTAATGAAAAACTGTTTTTT
TRBJ2-2	15	TRBV10-3	NA	NA	CAISEFGGLTGELFF	TGTGCCATCAGTGAGTTCGGGGGACTCACCGGGGAGCTGTTTTTT
TRBJ1-2	15	TRBV7-8	NA	NA	CASSLVAGLNYGYTF	TGTGCCAGCAGCTTAGTGGCAGGGCTTAACTATGGCTACACCTTC
TRBJ1-6	16	TRBV13	TRBD1	NA	CASSLGGTGNNSPLHF	TGTGCCAGCAGCTTAGGCGGGACAGGGAATAATTCACCCCTCCACTTT
TRBJ2-3	15	TRBV5-1	NA	NA	CASSLARGSADTQYF	TGCGCCAGCAGCTTAGCAAGGGGGTCGGCAGATACGCAGTATTTT
TRBJ2-7	17	TRBV3-1/TRBV3-2	TRBD2	NA	CASSQGALAGAYYEQYF	TGTGCCAGCAGCCAAGGGGCTCTAGCGGGGGCTTACTACGAGCAGTACTTC
TRBJ1-2	13	TRBV10-3	TRBD1	NA	CAISGDSKPVYTF	TGTGCCATCAGTGGGGACAGCAAGCCAGTCTACACCTTC
TRBJ1-5	15	TRBV7-2	TRBD1	NA	CASSSRTGEAQPQHF	TGTGCCAGCAGCTCCAGGACAGGGGAGGCTCAGCCCCAGCATTTT
TRBJ1-1	15	TRBV30	NA	NA	CAWSGRAGAFTEAFF	TGTGCCTGGAGTGGTCGGGCAGGGGCGTTTACTGAAGCTTTCTTT
TRBJ2-1	15	TRBV7-8	TRBD1	NA	CASSSWTGSYNEQFF	TGTGCCAGCAGCTCCTGGACAGGCTCCTACAATGAGCAGTTCTTC
TRBJ1-1	15	TRBV7-9	NA	NA	CASSAQGGWNTEAFF	TGTGCCAGCAGCGCCCAGGGCGGCTGGAACACTGAAGCTTTCTTT
TRBJ1-5	14	TRBV15	NA	NA	CATSSWTGNQPQHF	TGTGCCACCAGCAGTTGGACGGGGAATCAGCCCCAGCATTTT
TRBJ1-3	16	TRBV19	NA	few	CASSMPRRDSGNTIYF	TGTGCCAGTAGTATGCCCAGGAGGGACTCTGGAAACACCATATATTTT
TRBJ1-2	15	TRBV5-6	TRBD1	NA	CASSSITGVGYGYTF	TGTGCCAGCAGCTCAATTACAGGGGTCGGCTATGGCTACACCTTC
TRBJ2-7	14	TRBV5-1	TRBD1	NA	CASSSGQGVGEQYF	TGCGCCAGCAGCTCGGGACAGGGGGTGGGTGAGCAGTACTTC
TRBJ2-4	19	TRBV13	TRBD2	NA	CASSPLRQGGLAGRNIQYF	TGTGCCAGCAGCCCGCTCCGACAGGGAGGACTAGCGGGGCGAAACATTCAGTACTTC
TRBJ1-1	16	TRBV7-8	TRBD1	NA	CASSVDRAGWNTEAFF	TGTGCCAGCAGCGTGGACAGGGCAGGCTGGAACACTGAAGCTTTCTTT
TRBJ2-7	15	TRBV29-1	NA	NA	CSVAGTSYNSYEQYF	TGCAGCGTTGCCGGGACATCCTACAACTCCTACGAGCAGTACTTC
TRBJ2-2	18	TRBV5-1	NA	NA	CASSLDRGLLEGTGELFF	TGCGCCAGCAGCTTGGACAGGGGACTCCTCGAGGGGACCGGGGAGCTGTTTTTT